These 24 T cell receptor beta chains originate from one sample sequenced in a study of T cells in Graves' hyperthyroidism and ophthalmopathy (dated by TCRdb to about 2019). The library was made by multiplex PCR. The reads were generated on an Illumina HiSeq 2000. TCR beta CDR3 regions were amplified from RNA transcripts. The TCR CDR3 was subjected to a first round of RT-PCR using the HTBI primer set and the Qiagen OneStep RT-PCR kit. TCRdb reworked the public reads: Q25 trimming with fastp, MiXCR clone assembly, productive beta chains retained. Rows with one shared CDR3 protein collapse into an entry with the most common genes and DNA. The sample table contains 340,000 or so distinct CDR3 sequences; only one count was recorded for 16% of them. Roughly 31% of the sample rests with the top ten. What was sequenced was blood. The receptors derive from a man aged 25 to 40 with Graves' hyperthyroidism.

This clonotype showed up many times. CDR3 protein: CATSAQGSYNEQFF. CDR3 nucleotides: TGTGCCACCAGTGCGCAGGGGTCCTACAATGAGCAGTTCTTC. The rearrangement uses TRBV24-1 and TRBJ2-1; possible D gene TRBD1, 6 bases. Trimming removed 5 bases at V and 1 base at J, with 8 bases between. The V gene's germline CDR1 is KGHDR and CDR2 SFDVKD. The CDR3 is made up of 14 amino acids.

The chain uses TRBV3-1 and TRBJ2-7; 8 bases are a match to TRBD2. The V and J ends lost 3 bases and 1 base, in that order; junction bases with no gene match: 5. CDR3 size: 15 residues. Germline lookup yields CDR1 LGHDT and CDR2 YNNKEL (reference sequence). The CDR3 reads CASSHLREGSYEQYF. CDR3 nucleotide sequence: TGTGCCAGCAGCCACTTACGGGAGGGGTCCTACGAGCAGTACTTC.

Only one count was recorded for this clonotype. A read error may produce the germline difference seen at one junction end. The chain couples TRBV27 to TRBJ1-2; a possible D gene is TRBD1 (5 bases). The CDR3 runs 15 residues. Germline CDR1 and CDR2: MNHEY and SMNVEV (reference sequence). The CDR3 coding sequence is TGTGCCAGCAGTCCCCCGGGGGGACCTTTTGCGAATCATTATTTC. It is translated as CASSPPGGPFANHYF.

This clonotype was found a few times. The J gene is TRBJ2-2, the V gene TRBV28, with D uncertain. V was pared by 7 bases and J by 3 bases, with 15 bases between. Germline V gene data show CDR1 as MDHEN and CDR2 as SYDVKM. This CDR3 contains 15 residues. CDR3 region: CASTFGRLYTGELFF. The CDR3 DNA reads as TGTGCCAGCACCTTTGGGCGTCTGTACACCGGGGAGCTGTTTTTT.

The chain has TRBV6-1 and TRBJ2-4; the D is unclear. Germline assignment: CDR1 MNHNS and CDR2 SASEGT. The CDR3 contains 14 residues. Trimming removed 5 bases at V and 5 bases at J, with 13 bases between. Written as DNA, the CDR3 is TGTGCCAGCAGTCCGCACCCTAGGGAAAACATTCAGTACTTC. It specifies CASSPHPRENIQYF.

This clonotype was detected many times. The rearrangement uses TRBV6-1 and TRBJ1-5; D unclear. The germline V gene has CDR1 MNHNS and CDR2 SASEGT. The CDR3 runs 13 residues. V lost 5 bases to trimming and J lost 6 bases, with 11 bases between them. CDR3 nucleotides: TGTGCCAGCAGTATAGGATTTGGTCAGCCCCAGCATTTT. It yields the protein CASSIGFGQPQHF.

The V call is TRBV6-2 or TRBV6-3, the J call TRBJ2-1; 7 positions match TRBD2. V was clipped by 8 bases and J by 5 bases; unmatched bases: 9. The CDR3 has 14 amino acids. Germline CDR1 and CDR2: MNHEY and SVGEGT. CDR3 amino acids: CASWEGLPNNEQFF. CDR3 bases: TGTGCCAGCTGGGAGGGACTACCTAACAATGAGCAGTTCTTC.

This clonotype was counted at least ten times. V usage is TRBV3-1 and J usage is TRBJ2-4; TRBD2 matches at 13 bases. The CDR3 consists of 19 residues. Unmatched junction bases numbered 9, after V lost 4 bases and J lost 0 bases. Germline CDR1 reads LGHDT; CDR2 reads YNNKEL (reference sequence). The CDR3 bases are TGTGCCAGCAGCCTGGGACTAGCGGGGACCATCTTAGCCAAAAACATTCAGTACTTC. This codes for CASSLGLAGTILAKNIQYF.

This chain joins TRBV4-2 and TRBJ1-2; a possible D gene is TRBD1 (5 bases). Trimming removed 0 bases at V and 6 bases at J, with 26 bases between. Looked up from germline, CDR1 is LGHNA and CDR2 is YNFKEQ. CDR3 size: 19 residues. The CDR3 sequence: CASSQEASGGAKNMDGYTF. The CDR3 region has the DNA TGTGCCAGCAGCCAAGAAGCATCGGGAGGGGCGAAGAATATGGATGGCTACACCTTC.

The chain is built from TRBV6-2 or TRBV6-3 and TRBJ2-6; a weak D match, TRBD1 (5 bases). Germline V lookup: CDR1 MNHEY, CDR2 SVGEGT. CDR3 length: 16 amino acids. V was clipped by 5 bases and J by 1 base, with 12 bases between them. CDR3 DNA sequence: TGTGCCAGCAGTCCCCCTTCAGGGTCTGGGGCCAACGTCCTGACTTTC. Protein: CASSPPSGSGANVLTF.

This clonotype has only a few counts. The CDR3 DNA follows: TGTGCCAGCAGCTTTCTTGAAAGAGCAGATACGCAGTATTTT. Translation gives CASSFLERADTQYF. The V call is TRBV7-2, the J call TRBJ2-3; D gene uncertain. CDR1 and CDR2 (germline): SGHTA, FQGNSA. The CDR3 runs to 14 residues. Trimming removed 3 bases from V and 4 bases from J, with 11 bases in between.

This clonotype was counted ten times or more. J is TRBJ2-1 and V is TRBV7-9, with TRBD2 matching 11 bases. The germline gives CDR1 SEHNR, CDR2 FQNEAQ (reference sequence). The V segment lost 5 bases and the J segment 3 bases; nucleotides outside the gene matches: 9. The CDR3 is made up of 17 amino acids. Here the CDR3 DNA reads TGTGCCAGCAGCCCTAATAGCGGGAGGGTACGCTACAATGAGCAGTTCTTC. Translation: CASSPNSGRVRYNEQFF.

This clonotype was seen many times. The chain is built from TRBV28 and TRBJ2-3; TRBD1 agrees at 7 bases. Germline CDR1 is MDHEN and CDR2 is SYDVKM. V lost 5 bases, J lost 0 bases, and 8 bases stayed unmatched. The length of the CDR3 is 16 residues. Here the CDR3 DNA reads TGTGCCAGCAGTACCCAGGGGGACGGAAGCACAGATACGCAGTATTTT. Amino acid sequence: CASSTQGDGSTDTQYF.

This clonotype occurred many times. This chain joins TRBV27 and TRBJ2-3; TRBD2 matches at 11 bases. With V trimmed by 7 bases and J by 4 bases, 7 bases remained unmatched. This CDR3 contains 15 residues. CDR1 is MNHEY, CDR2 SMNVEV, per germline (reference sequence). This CDR3 reads CASTPLAGVADTQYF. CDR3 nucleotides: TGTGCCAGCACCCCACTAGCGGGAGTTGCAGATACGCAGTATTTT.

This clonotype was observed many times. This chain uses TRBV11-1 with TRBJ2-1, with 11 bases aligning to TRBD2. Trimming cost V 4 bases and J 10 bases; bases outside gene matches: 15. The CDR3 is 17 amino acids. Germline V gene lookup returns CDR1 SGHAT and CDR2 FQDESV (reference sequence). This CDR3 is CASSSARLAGRSGEQFF. The CDR3 DNA reads as TGTGCCAGCAGCTCTGCGAGACTAGCGGGGCGGTCTGGGGAGCAGTTCTTC. Filled out from reference TRBV11-1 and TRBJ2-1, the complete variable domain reads EAEVAQSPRYKITEKSQAVAFWCDPISGHATLYWYRQILGQGPELLVQFQDESVVDDSQLPKDRFSAERLKGVDSTLKIQPAELGDSAMYLCASSSARLAGRSGEQFFGPGTRLTVL.

The rearrangement uses TRBV27 and TRBJ1-5; tentatively, D is TRBD1 (6 bases). The CDR3 runs to 16 residues. V lost 0 bases, J lost 7 bases, and 16 bases lay in between. From germline, CDR1 is MNHEY and CDR2 SMNVEV (reference sequence). The CDR3 nucleotides read TGTGCCAGCAGTTTATCGGCAGGGGAATTAGGACAGCCCCAGCATTTT. As protein: CASSLSAGELGQPQHF.

This clonotype occurred a few times. With a much larger clone just one base away, this may be a read error. This chain uses TRBV20-1 with TRBJ2-7; 14 bases are a match to TRBD2. The germline V gene encodes CDR1 DFQATT and CDR2 SNEGSKA (reference sequence). The CDR3 runs to 15 residues. This chain's CDR3 is CSAGTSGSPTYEQCF. Here the CDR3 DNA reads TGCAGTGCCGGGACTAGCGGGAGCCCGACCTACGAGCAGTGCTTC.

Comment on this clonotype: Being one base from a much bigger clone, this may be a read error. The gene calls are TRBV20-1 and TRBJ1-1, with D unresolved. Germline V gene data show CDR1 as DFQATT and CDR2 as SNEGSKA (reference sequence). V gave up 6 bases and J gave up 0 bases, with 17 bases separating them. The CDR3 covers 15 residues. CDR3 amino acids: CSAIGLRLVNTEAFF. The CDR3 DNA follows: TGCAGTGCCATAGGACTCCGGCTCGTGAACACTGAAGCTTTCTTT.

This clonotype has ten or more counts. One end of the junction fails to match germline, which may point to a read error. The chain links TRBV18 to TRBJ1-5, with D perhaps matching TRBD1 (6 bases). The CDR3 covers 14 residues. Germline CDR1 KGHSH, CDR2 LQKENI. The CDR3 sequence: CASSPQGRDQPQHF. CDR3 coding DNA: TGTGCCAGCTCGCCACAGGGACGGGATCAGCCCCAGCATTTT.

This clonotype appeared many times. V usage is TRBV6-1 and J usage is TRBJ2-5, with D possibly being TRBD1 (5 bases). The length of the CDR3 is 16 residues. V lost 8 bases and J 0 bases, leaving 19 bases between the germline ends. Germline lookup yields CDR1 MNHNS and CDR2 SASEGT. CDR3 loop: CASELWSRQYQETQYF. DNA of the CDR3: TGTGCCAGCGAACTGTGGTCCCGACAGTACCAAGAGACCCAGTACTTC.

The J gene is TRBJ2-3, the V gene TRBV5-1; D remains unclear. Trimming removed 0 bases from V and 4 bases from J, with 9 bases in between. The CDR3 covers 14 residues. The germline CDR1 and CDR2 sequences are SGHRS and YFSETQ. The CDR3 coding sequence is TGCGCCAGCAGCTTGGGAAGTGGGCCAGATACGCAGTATTTT. Protein product: CASSLGSGPDTQYF. Full variable domain (remainder filled in from reference TRBV5-1 and TRBJ2-3): KAGVTQTPRYLIKTRGQQVTLSCSPISGHRSVSWYQQTPGQGLQFLFEYFSETQRNKGNFPGRFSGRQFSNSRSEMNVSTLELGDSALYLCASSLGSGPDTQYFGPGTRLTVL.

This clonotype was seen a few times. A much larger clone lies one base from this, so it may be a read error. V is TRBV30 and J is TRBJ1-1; possibly TRBD1 for D (6 bases). Germline V gives CDR1 GTSNPN, CDR2 SVGIG (reference sequence). The CDR3 runs to 12 residues. V shed 8 bases and J shed 1 base, with 11 bases lying between them. The CDR3 loop is CARTTGNTEAFF. In DNA form, the CDR3 reads TGTGCCCGGACGACAGGGAACACTGAAGCTTTCTTT.

At least ten counts were recorded for this clonotype. The chain joins TRBV7-9 to TRBJ2-7, with 8 bases matching TRBD1. Germline V lookup: CDR1 SEHNR, CDR2 FQNEAQ (reference sequence). The V and J ends lost 5 bases and 3 bases, in that order; junction bases with no gene match: 9. The CDR3 is made up of 15 amino acids. This CDR3 reads CASSPLGQGVYEQYF. DNA for the CDR3: TGTGCCAGCAGCCCCCTCGGACAGGGAGTCTACGAGCAGTACTTC.

As regards this clonotype: A single base separates this from a much larger clone, so it may be a read error. The V and J genes are TRBV2 and TRBJ2-7; 8 bases align to TRBD2. The CDR3 is 16 residues long. Germline V gene sequence: CDR1 SNHLY, CDR2 FYNNEI. Trimming at V came to 4 bases and at J to 8 bases, leaving 16 bases not matched to a gene. CDR3: CASSADREGELLKQYF. Written as DNA, the CDR3 is TGTGCCAGCAGTGCCGACCGGGAGGGAGAGCTTTTAAAGCAGTACTTC.